This T cell receptor (beta chain) was profiled in a study of technical replicates of blood from a few donors. This CDR3 is 15 amino acids long. CDR1 and CDR2 from the germline V gene are SGHTA and FQGNSA. Unmatched junction bases numbered 6, after V lost 4 bases and J lost 0 bases. Sequencing was performed with immunoSEQ multiplex PCR; in TCRdb, only in-frame clones are kept and a portion is missing. The repertoire holds 50,000 or so clones, with about 90% as singletons. This chain connects TRBV7-2 to TRBJ2-7; 7 bases are shared with TRBD1. The TCR was taken from a human donor in good health. Some clones in this sample may be carry-over from other donors' samples. Material: PBMCs. DNA for the CDR3: TGTGCCAGCAGCTCGTCCGGGACAGCCTCCTACGAGCAGTACTTC. Translation gives CASSSSGTASYEQYF.